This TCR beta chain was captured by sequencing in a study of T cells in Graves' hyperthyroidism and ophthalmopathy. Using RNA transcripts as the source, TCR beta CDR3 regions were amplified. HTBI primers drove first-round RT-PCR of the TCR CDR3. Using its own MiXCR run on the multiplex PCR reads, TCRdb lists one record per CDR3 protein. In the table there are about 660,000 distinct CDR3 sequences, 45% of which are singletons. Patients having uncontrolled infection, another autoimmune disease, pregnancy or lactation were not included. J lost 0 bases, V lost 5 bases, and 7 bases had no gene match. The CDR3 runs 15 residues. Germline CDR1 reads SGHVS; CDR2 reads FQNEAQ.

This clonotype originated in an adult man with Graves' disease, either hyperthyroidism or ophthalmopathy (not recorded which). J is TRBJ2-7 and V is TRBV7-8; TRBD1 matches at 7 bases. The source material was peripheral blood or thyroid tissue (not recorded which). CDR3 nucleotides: TGTGCCAGCAGCGCTAAACAGGGGACCTCCTACGAGCAGTACTTC. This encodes CASSAKQGTSYEQYF.